What follows are 9 T cell receptor beta chains derived from one specimen sequenced in a study of blood T cell repertoires in COVID-19. Produced via immunoSEQ multiplex PCR; TCRdb's table is partial and in-frame only. The repertoire holds 200,000 to 250,000 clones, with approximately 85% as singletons. Sequenced material: peripheral blood. The source is a man in his forties with acute or convalescent COVID-19.

This chain connects TRBV5-6 to TRBJ1-1; 7 bases agree with TRBD1. Trimming at V came to 0 bases and at J to 7 bases, leaving 3 bases not matched to a gene. This CDR3 comprises 13 residues. CDR1 SGHDT and CDR2 YYEEEE come from the germline V gene. CDR3 sequence: CASSLAWDSEAFF. DNA for the CDR3: TGTGCCAGCAGCTTGGCTTGGGACAGTGAAGCTTTCTTT.

The CDR3 here is CASSPGGTRAFF. The CDR3 region has the DNA TGTGCCAGCAGTCCCGGTGGGACAAGAGCTTTCTTT. The V call is TRBV12-3 or TRBV12-4, the J call TRBJ1-1; TRBD1 might be the D (6 bases). Trimming stripped 5 bases from V and 10 bases from J, with 14 bases between. The CDR3 extends over 12 amino acids.

The V and J genes are TRBV7-9 and TRBJ2-2, with D possibly being TRBD1 (5 bases). V lost 5 bases to trimming and J lost 1 base, with 14 bases between them. The length of the CDR3 is 16 residues. The V gene's germline CDR1 is SEHNR and CDR2 FQNEAQ (reference sequence). The chain's CDR3 is CASSTLLDRNTGELFF. In DNA form, the CDR3 reads TGTGCCAGCAGCACCTTATTAGACAGGAACACCGGGGAGCTGTTTTTT. Variable domain in full (rest from reference TRBV7-9 and TRBJ2-2): DTGVSQNPRHKITKRGQNVTFRCDPISEHNRLYWYRQTLGQGPEFLTYFQNEAQLEKSRLLSDRFSAERPKGSFSTLEIQRTEQGDSAMYLCASSTLLDRNTGELFFGEGSRLTVL.

The chain has TRBV4-2 and TRBJ1-2; tentative D call: TRBD1 (5 bases). CDR3 size: 13 residues. Germline values: CDR1 LGHNA, CDR2 YNFKEQ. The ends were cut back, 0 bases at V and 7 bases at J, with 9 bases in the middle. The CDR3 here is CASSQDRVSGYTF. The CDR3 coding sequence is TGTGCCAGCAGCCAAGACAGGGTTTCTGGCTACACCTTC.

The chain recombines TRBV7-9 with TRBJ2-2, with D uncertain. The CDR3 consists of 16 residues. V was pared by 4 bases and J by 3 bases, with 15 bases between. The V gene's germline CDR1 is SEHNR and CDR2 FQNEAQ (reference sequence). CDR3 in DNA: TGTGCCAGCAGCTACCTAGACGCACTCTACACCGGGGAGCTGTTTTTT. It is translated as CASSYLDALYTGELFF.

The genes are TRBV28 and TRBJ1-2, with 9 bases aligning to TRBD1. Trimming took 5 bases from V and 11 from J; bases not matched to a gene: 12. This CDR3 is built from 14 residues. Germline CDR1 and CDR2: MDHEN and SYDVKM. The CDR3: CASSPPPGQGNYTF. In DNA form, the CDR3 reads TGTGCCAGCAGTCCCCCCCCGGGACAGGGAAATTACACCTTC.

The chain is built from TRBV3-1 (or the pseudogene TRBV3-2) and TRBJ2-3; D gene unclear. CDR3 length: 14 amino acids. Germline V CDR1 and CDR2: LGHDT, YNNKEL (reference sequence). V was shortened by 2 bases and J by 4 bases, with 10 bases between the two germline ends. This CDR3 reads CASSQPETADTQYF. The CDR3 bases are TGTGCCAGCAGCCAACCCGAAACGGCAGATACGCAGTATTTT.

This clone has more than one count but fewer than ten. This chain links TRBV4-1 with TRBJ1-1; tentative D call: TRBD1 (5 bases). Germline V gives CDR1 MGHRA, CDR2 YSYEKL. CDR3 length: 15 residues. Trimming removed 2 bases at V and 8 bases at J, with 18 bases between. CDR3 DNA: TGCGCCAGCAGCCAAATACCGGGACTCCGGACCGAAGCTTTCTTT. Protein sequence: CASSQIPGLRTEAFF.

The V and J genes are TRBV7-9 and TRBJ1-2; 7 bases are a match to TRBD1. CDR3 length: 13 amino acids. V trimming: 6 bases; J trimming: 3 bases; junction bases outside the gene matches: 4. CDR1 SEHNR and CDR2 FQNEAQ come from the germline V gene (reference sequence). The CDR3 coding sequence is TGTGCCAGCAGACGGACAGGAGACTATGGCTACACCTTC. Translation gives CASRRTGDYGYTF.